This TCR beta chain was recorded in a study of T-cell reconstitution after alpha-beta-depleted transplantation in children. Construction of the TCRbeta library involved unique molecular identifiers. From the PCR reads, TCRdb called clonotypes with MiXCR, one entry per CDR3 protein. The sample includes 300,000 to 400,000 distinct CDR3 sequences, around 25% of them seen just once. Germline V gives CDR1 KGHSH, CDR2 LQKENI. The V gene end was trimmed by 4 bases and the J gene end by 1 base; junction bases not matched to a gene: 5. This CDR3 contains 15 residues. Study observations and caveats: From newly produced T cells came most of the T-cell counts and diversity one year after transplant.

In the case of this clonotype: The antigen remains undetermined.

V is TRBV18 and J is TRBJ1-1, with 8 bases matching TRBD1. This sample comprised PBMCs, mostly from graft donor cells, obtained 180 days after TCRalphabeta/CD19-depleted stem cell transplant. The clonotype originates from a male patient under 18 who had a stem cell transplant for acute lymphoblastic leukemia, so the T cells may come from the graft donor. In DNA form, the CDR3 reads TGTGCCAGCTCACACGGACAGGGAGGGAACACTGAAGCTTTCTTT. Protein: CASSHGQGGNTEAFF.